This T cell receptor (beta chain) was observed in a study of shared clonotypes between healthy human individuals. Study information: Three CD4 naive, three CD4 memory, two CD8 naive and one CD8 memory plate were used per donor. General study points: In this cohort, only blood was sampled, and tissue repertoires likely differ.

Points on this clone: What it binds is unknown. The same CDR3 arises from other DNA sequences in this sample as well.

For sorted subsets, about 190 ng DNA per replicate equaled roughly 29,000 T cell genomes. The data were produced by immunoSEQ multiplex PCR, yet TCRdb's version contains in-frame clones alone and is incomplete. The sample has approximately 1.5 million clones; approximately 98.5% are singletons. The sequencing input was naive CD4+ T cells sorted from blood. Subset given: CD45RA+ positively selected. The clonotype originates from a man aged 25-40 years in good health.

The CDR3, as DNA: TGTGCCAGCAGCCCAGGGATTAGCAATCAGCCCCAGCATTTT. Its translation: CASSPGISNQPQHF. The chain joins TRBV11-2 to TRBJ1-5; TRBD1 might be the D (5 bases). Germline V gene lookup returns CDR1 SGHAT and CDR2 FQNNGV. The germline V and J ends were trimmed by 5 bases and 0 bases, with 8 bases remaining between them. This CDR3 has 14 amino acids. Supplemented by reference TRBV11-2 and TRBJ1-5, the full variable domain reads EAGVAQSPRYKIIEKRQSVAFWCNPISGHATLYWYQQILGQGPKLLIQFQNNGVVDDSQLPKDRFSAERLKGVDSTLKIQPAKLEDSAVYLCASSPGISNQPQHFGDGTRLSIL.